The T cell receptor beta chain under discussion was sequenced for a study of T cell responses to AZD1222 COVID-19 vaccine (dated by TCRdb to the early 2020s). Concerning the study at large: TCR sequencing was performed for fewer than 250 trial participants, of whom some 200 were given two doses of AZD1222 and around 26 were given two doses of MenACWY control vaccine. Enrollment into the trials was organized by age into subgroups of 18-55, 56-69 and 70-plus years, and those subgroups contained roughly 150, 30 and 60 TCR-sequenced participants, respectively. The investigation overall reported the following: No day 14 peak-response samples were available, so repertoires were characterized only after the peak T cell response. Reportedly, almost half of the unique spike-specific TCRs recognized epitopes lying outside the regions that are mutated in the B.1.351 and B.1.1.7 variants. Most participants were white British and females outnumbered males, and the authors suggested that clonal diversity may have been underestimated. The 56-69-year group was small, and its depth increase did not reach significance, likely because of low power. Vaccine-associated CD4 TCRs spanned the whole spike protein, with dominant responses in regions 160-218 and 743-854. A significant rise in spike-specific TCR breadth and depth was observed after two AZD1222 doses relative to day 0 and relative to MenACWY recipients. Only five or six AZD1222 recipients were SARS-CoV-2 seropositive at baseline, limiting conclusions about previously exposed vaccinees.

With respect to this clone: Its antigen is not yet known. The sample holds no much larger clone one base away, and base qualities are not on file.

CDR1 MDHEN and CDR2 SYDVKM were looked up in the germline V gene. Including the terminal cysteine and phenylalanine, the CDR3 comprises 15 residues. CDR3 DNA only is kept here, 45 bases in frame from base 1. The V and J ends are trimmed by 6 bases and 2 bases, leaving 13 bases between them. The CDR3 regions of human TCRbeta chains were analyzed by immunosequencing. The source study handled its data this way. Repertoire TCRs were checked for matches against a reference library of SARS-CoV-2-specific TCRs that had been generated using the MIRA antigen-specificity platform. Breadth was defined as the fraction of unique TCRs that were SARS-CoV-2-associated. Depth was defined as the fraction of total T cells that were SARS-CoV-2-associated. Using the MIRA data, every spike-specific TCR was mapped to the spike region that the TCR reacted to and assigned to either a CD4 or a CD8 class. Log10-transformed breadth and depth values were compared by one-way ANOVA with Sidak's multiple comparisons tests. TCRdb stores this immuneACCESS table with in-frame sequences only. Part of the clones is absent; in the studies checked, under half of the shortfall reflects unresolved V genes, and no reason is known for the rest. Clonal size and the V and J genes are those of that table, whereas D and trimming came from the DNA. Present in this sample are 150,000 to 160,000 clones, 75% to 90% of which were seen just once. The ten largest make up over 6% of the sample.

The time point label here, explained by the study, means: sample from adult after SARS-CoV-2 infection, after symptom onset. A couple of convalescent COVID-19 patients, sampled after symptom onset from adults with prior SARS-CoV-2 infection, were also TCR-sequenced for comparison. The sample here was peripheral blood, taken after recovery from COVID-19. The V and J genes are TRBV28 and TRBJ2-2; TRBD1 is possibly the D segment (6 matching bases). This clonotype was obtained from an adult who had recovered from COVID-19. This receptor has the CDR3 CASSLTGDNTGELFF. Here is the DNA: TGTGCCAGCAGCCTGACAGGAGATAACACCGGGGAGCTGTTTTTT.